One and the same sample provided the 21 T cell receptor beta chains below, sequenced in a study of Ad26.COV2.S vaccination and SARS-CoV-2 variants. Using immunoSEQ multiplex PCR, the repertoire was profiled, and TCRdb retains in-frame clones only, with some absent. The data show more than 300,000 clones, around 89% seen once. This sample's treatment: 15 to 20 received Ad26.COV2.S at low or high dose, single or two shots; roughly five received placebo; per-sample allocation not given. It was on day 63 after the first vaccine or placebo injection that samples were taken. The material sequenced was peripheral blood, taken in a trial of Ad26.COV2.S vaccine versus placebo. The receptors originated from a person aged 18-65 years who received the Ad26.COV2.S COVID-19 vaccine or a placebo.

J is TRBJ2-7 and V is TRBV7-2; tentative D call: TRBD1 (6 bases). Germline CDR1 SGHTA, CDR2 FQGNSA. V was cut by 2 bases and J by 5 bases, with 10 bases left in between. This CDR3 has 13 amino acids. The CDR3 DNA sequence: TGTGCCAGCAGCTTAAACAGGGTCCACGAGCAGTACTTC. Protein sequence: CASSLNRVHEQYF.

This chain links TRBV28 with TRBJ1-1; D might be TRBD1 (6 bases). V lost 4 bases, J lost 4 bases, and 19 bases lay in between. The length of the CDR3 is 16 residues. CDR1 MDHEN and CDR2 SYDVKM come from the germline V gene. CDR3 DNA sequence: TGTGCCAGCAGTTCCCGCTTCCAGGGGCGGGCCACTGAAGCTTTCTTT. Amino acid sequence: CASSSRFQGRATEAFF.

This clone has a single count. The V and J genes are TRBV18 and TRBJ2-7, with D perhaps matching TRBD1 (6 bases). The V and J ends lost 6 bases and 2 bases respectively, with 11 bases between them. Germline CDR1 is KGHSH and CDR2 is LQKENI. The CDR3 loop spans 13 amino acids. The CDR3 sequence is CASSRDTAYEQYF. The DNA of the CDR3 is TGTGCCAGCTCCCGGGACACAGCCTACGAGCAGTACTTC.

V gene TRBV5-1 combines with J gene TRBJ1-3, with TRBD1 matching 7 bases. CDR3 size: 16 residues. After removal of 0 bases from V and 1 base from J, the junction contained 4 bases not matched to a gene. Looked up from germline, CDR1 is SGHRS and CDR2 is YFSETQ. The CDR3 loop reads CASSLDQGGSGNTIYF. The CDR3 nucleotides read TGCGCCAGCAGCTTGGATCAGGGGGGATCTGGAAACACCATATATTTT.

This clone turned up a few times. This chain links TRBV5-1 with TRBJ2-7; tentatively, D is TRBD1 (7 bases). The CDR3 has 14 amino acids. Trimming removed 4 bases from V and 6 bases from J, with 17 bases in between. The germline CDR1 and CDR2 sequences are SGHRS and YFSETQ. The CDR3 sequence is CASSAGTVLSEQYF. For the CDR3, the DNA is TGCGCCAGCAGCGCGGGGACAGTCCTCTCCGAGCAGTACTTC.

With regard to this clone: This same CDR3 is encoded by further DNA sequences in the sample. This sequence joins TRBV12-3 or TRBV12-4 and TRBJ1-1; D gene uncertain. The CDR3 length is 13 residues. V dropped 1 base and J dropped 2 bases, with 5 bases sitting between them. The CDR3 spells CASSLGGNTEAFF. In DNA form, the CDR3 reads TGTGCCAGCAGTTTAGGGGGAAACACTGAAGCTTTCTTT.

The chain links TRBV7-3 to TRBJ2-1; D is tentatively TRBD1 or TRBD2 (5 bases each). CDR1 is SGHTA, CDR2 FQGTGA, per germline. This CDR3 has 14 amino acids. V was pared by 6 bases and J by 2 bases, with 11 bases between. CDR3 in amino acids: CASRGREAYNEQFF. CDR3 bases: TGTGCCAGCAGGGGACGGGAAGCCTACAATGAGCAGTTCTTC.

The V and J genes are TRBV6-5 and TRBJ2-2, with no clear D. Trimming cost V 7 bases and J 0 bases, with 12 bases left between them. CDR3 length equals 15 residues. Per the germline V gene, CDR1 is MNHEY and CDR2 is SVGAGI. The CDR3 here is CASTRQATNTGELFF. The CDR3 coding sequence is TGTGCCAGCACGCGGCAGGCGACGAACACCGGGGAGCTGTTTTTT.

V and J are TRBV7-2 and TRBJ1-5; 8 bases align to TRBD1. V lost 5 bases, J lost 9 bases, and 12 bases stayed unmatched. This CDR3 is 15 amino acids long. The germline V gene has CDR1 SGHTA and CDR2 FQGNSA. As DNA, the CDR3 is TGTGCCAGCAGCCCGGGGGGAGGACAGGGTCCGCCCCAGCATTTT. This encodes CASSPGGGQGPPQHF.

J is TRBJ1-3 and V is TRBV29-1; tentatively, D is TRBD1 (5 bases). V lost 7 bases to trimming and J lost 0 bases, with 13 bases between them. This CDR3 has 14 residues. The germline gives CDR1 SQVTM, CDR2 ANQGSEA. The CDR3 here is CSARQFLSGNTIYF. CDR3 coding DNA: TGCAGCGCTAGACAGTTCCTCTCTGGAAACACCATATATTTT.

The V and J genes are TRBV5-1 and TRBJ2-7, with D unclear. The germline gives CDR1 SGHRS, CDR2 YFSETQ. The V gene lost 4 bases and the J gene lost 2 bases, with 10 bases spanning the gap. The CDR3 sequence is 13 residues long. Written as DNA, the CDR3 is TGCGCCAGCAGCCCGGTCGGCACCTACGAGCAGTACTTC. This gives the protein CASSPVGTYEQYF. Complete variable domain (other parts from reference TRBV5-1 and TRBJ2-7): KAGVTQTPRYLIKTRGQQVTLSCSPISGHRSVSWYQQTPGQGLQFLFEYFSETQRNKGNFPGRFSGRQFSNSRSEMNVSTLELGDSALYLCASSPVGTYEQYFGPGTRLTVT.

This clone was detected once. Other DNA sequences in the same sample also yield this CDR3. V gene TRBV20-1 combines with J gene TRBJ2-5; D is undetermined. CDR3 length equals 11 residues. Germline V lookup: CDR1 DFQATT, CDR2 SNEGSKA (reference sequence). With 1 base removed from V and 1 base from J, the gap between germline ends came to 1 base. The CDR3 loop is CSARGQETQYF. The CDR3, as DNA: TGCAGTGCTAGAGGCCAAGAGACCCAGTACTTC.

The chain employs TRBV4-2 and TRBJ2-3; D is unresolved. The V and J ends lost 3 bases and 3 bases respectively, with 4 bases between them. This CDR3 comprises 12 residues. Germline CDR1 reads LGHNA; CDR2 reads YNFKEQ. CDR3: CASSQTTDTQYF. The CDR3 DNA sequence: TGTGCCAGCAGCCAGACTACAGATACGCAGTATTTT.

V is TRBV6-5 and J is TRBJ2-5; D is undetermined. V was clipped by 5 bases and J by 2 bases, with 15 bases between them. The CDR3 is 15 residues long. Germline V lookup: CDR1 MNHEY, CDR2 SVGAGI. CDR3 region: CASSPGPGWQETQYF. DNA for the CDR3: TGTGCCAGCAGTCCCGGGCCGGGTTGGCAAGAGACCCAGTACTTC.

The chain carries TRBV18 and TRBJ2-5; 7 positions agree with TRBD1. This CDR3 spans 15 amino acids. The junction had 6 bases not matched to a gene; V was cut back by 2 bases and J by 3 bases. Germline V CDR1 and CDR2: KGHSH, LQKENI. This CDR3 is CASSPTTGLKETQYF. CDR3 DNA sequence: TGTGCCAGCTCACCAACGACAGGGTTGAAAGAGACCCAGTACTTC.

The gene calls are TRBV20-1 and TRBJ1-2, with D unresolved. Germline-derived CDR1 and CDR2 are DFQATT and SNEGSKA (reference sequence). CDR3 length equals 9 residues. V was clipped by 6 bases and J by 5 bases, with 4 bases between them. This CDR3 is CSAEYGYTF. The CDR3 DNA sequence: TGCAGTGCCGAATATGGCTACACCTTC.

The chain combines TRBV7-2 with TRBJ2-1; D possibly uses TRBD1 or TRBD2 (5 bases each). Germline assignment: CDR1 SGHTA and CDR2 FQGNSA. V lost 10 bases, J lost 6 bases, and 13 bases lay in between. The CDR3 consists of 12 residues. The CDR3 spells CATGPSVNEQFF. The CDR3 bases are TGTGCCACGGGGCCCTCTGTCAATGAGCAGTTCTTC.

This clone was counted only a few times. The V and J genes are TRBV7-2 and TRBJ1-1; D may be TRBD1 (5 bases). Deletions cut 7 bases from V and 2 bases from J, with 14 bases between. The CDR3 loop spans 14 amino acids. Per the germline V gene, CDR1 is SGHTA and CDR2 is FQGNSA. CDR3 coding DNA: TGTGCCAGCACCTCGGGGCAGGGCAACACTGAAGCTTTCTTT. Translated: CASTSGQGNTEAFF.

Only one count was recorded for this clone. The DNA is omitted, as the CDR3 cannot be located on it reliably, and the CDR3 follows TCRdb's listing. This chain joins TRBV12-3 or TRBV12-4 and TRBJ2-7. The length of the CDR3 is 13 amino acids, counting both ends. The CDR3 sequence is CASSFARGAVKYF.

This clone was found once. The CDR3 sequence is CAWRHSGGNTIYF. Here the CDR3 DNA reads TGTGCCTGGAGGCATTCGGGGGGAAACACCATATATTTT. This rearrangement joins TRBV30 to TRBJ1-3; D unresolved. The CDR3 covers 13 residues. CDR1 and CDR2 (germline): GTSNPN, SVGIG (reference sequence). Trimming pared 3 bases from V and 4 bases from J, leaving 10 bases between.

The rearrangement links TRBV7-2 to TRBJ2-2; weak D call: TRBD1 (5 bases). With 3 bases removed from V and 1 base from J, the gap between germline ends came to 9 bases. Germline lookup yields CDR1 SGHTA and CDR2 FQGNSA. The CDR3 extends over 15 amino acids. In DNA form, the CDR3 reads TGTGCCAGCAGCTTCCGTCAGGGGAACACCGGGGAGCTGTTTTTT. Translation: CASSFRQGNTGELFF.